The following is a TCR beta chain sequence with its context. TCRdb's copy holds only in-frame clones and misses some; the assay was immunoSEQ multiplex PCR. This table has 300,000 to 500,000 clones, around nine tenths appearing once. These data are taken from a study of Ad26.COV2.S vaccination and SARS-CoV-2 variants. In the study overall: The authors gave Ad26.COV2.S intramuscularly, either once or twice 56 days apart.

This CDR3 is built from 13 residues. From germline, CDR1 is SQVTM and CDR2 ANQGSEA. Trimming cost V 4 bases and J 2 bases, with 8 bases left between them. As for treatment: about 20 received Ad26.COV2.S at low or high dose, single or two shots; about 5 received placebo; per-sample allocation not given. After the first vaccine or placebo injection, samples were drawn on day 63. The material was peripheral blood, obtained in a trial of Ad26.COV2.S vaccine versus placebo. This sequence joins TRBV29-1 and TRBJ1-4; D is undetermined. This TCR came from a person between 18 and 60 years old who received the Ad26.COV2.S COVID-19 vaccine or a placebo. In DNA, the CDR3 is TGCAGCGTTGGAGTACAGACTAATGAAAAACTGTTTTTT. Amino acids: CSVGVQTNEKLFF.